The clone carrying this T cell receptor beta chain was counted only a few times. This CDR3 comprises 15 residues. Germline-derived CDR1 and CDR2 are SGHAT and FQNNGV. Trimming removed 1 base from V and 0 bases from J, with 7 bases in between. This entry is derived from a study of blood T cell repertoires in COVID-19. Whole-study context: Samples came from the United States, Italy and Spain, spanning acute and convalescent COVID-19.

Libraries were prepared by immunoSEQ multiplex PCR; TCRdb keeps only in-frame clonotypes and omits some of them. The data show over 150,000 clones, about 86% seen once. V gene TRBV11-2 combines with J gene TRBJ1-5; tentatively, D is TRBD1 (6 bases). The specimen sequenced was peripheral blood. The sequence was obtained from a man in his forties or fifties with active or convalescent COVID-19. The CDR3, as DNA: TGTGCCAGCAGCTTAGGGGACACTAGCAATCAGCCCCAGCATTTT. Its protein product is CASSLGDTSNQPQHF.